One and the same sample provided the 28 T cell receptor beta chains below, sequenced in a study of early T cells in non-severe SARS-CoV-2 infection. TCRdb reanalysed the 5' RACE reads using MiXCR and keeps one entry per CDR3 protein. The data contain approximately 50,000 distinct CDR3 sequences, 7.5% to 9.5% of them seen just once; the ten biggest clones take up 4% to 5.5%. Sequenced sample: whole blood. Source of these receptors: an adult who was a healthcare worker with PCR-confirmed SARS-CoV-2 infection or an uninfected control (not recorded which).

Notes on this clonotype: This sequence may be a read error, since a much larger clone differs from it by one base. This chain links TRBV7-6 with TRBJ1-2, with a tentative D call TRBD1 (5 bases). The CDR3 totals 13 residues. Germline V CDR1 and CDR2: SGHVS, FNYEAQ. The CDR3 is CAGSSTGSNGYTF. DNA of the CDR3: TGTGCCGGCAGCTCCACAGGATCGAATGGCTACACCTTC.

This clonotype was recorded many times. The chain links TRBV12-3 or TRBV12-4 to TRBJ2-6; D not resolved. CDR3 length: 15 residues. Deletions cut 1 base from V and 1 base from J, with 5 bases between. DNA of the CDR3: TGTGCCAGCAGTTTAGGGGGATCTGGGGCCAACGTCCTGACTTTC. This codes for CASSLGGSGANVLTF.

This clonotype was seen a handful of times. The chain links TRBV11-2 to TRBJ2-7, with D maybe TRBD2 (6 bases). Trimming removed 4 bases from V and 4 bases from J, with 17 bases in between. The germline V gene encodes CDR1 SGHAT and CDR2 FQNNGV. There are 15 residues in the CDR3. CDR3 in DNA: TGTGCCAGCAGCTCCAAATCGACTAGTTTGTACGAGCAGTACTTC. Protein sequence: CASSSKSTSLYEQYF. The full variable domain, in which reference TRBV11-2 and TRBJ2-7 provide the parts outside the CDR3, is EAGVAQSPRYKIIEKRQSVAFWCNPISGHATLYWYQQILGQGPKLLIQFQNNGVVDDSQLPKDRFSAERLKGVDSTLKIQPAKLEDSAVYLCASSSKSTSLYEQYFGPGTRLTVT.

The genes are TRBV12-3 or TRBV12-4 and TRBJ2-2; 9 nucleotides match TRBD1. This CDR3 has 18 amino acids. Trimming at V came to 4 bases and at J to 5 bases, leaving 14 bases not matched to a gene. CDR3 protein: CASSSGTGSGVGTGELFF. In DNA form, the CDR3 reads TGTGCCAGCAGTTCCGGGACAGGGTCGGGAGTTGGGACCGGGGAGCTGTTTTTT.

The chain combines TRBV4-1 with TRBJ2-1; 7 nucleotides agree with TRBD2. This CDR3 is 17 amino acids long. Trimming took 3 bases from V and 0 from J; bases not matched to a gene: 8. The germline CDR1 and CDR2 sequences are MGHRA and YSYEKL. The CDR3, as DNA: TGCGCCAGCAGCCAGGGAGGGACTTCAAGCTCCTACAATGAGCAGTTCTTC. As protein: CASSQGGTSSSYNEQFF.

The chain combines TRBV6-5 with TRBJ2-6, with D possibly matching TRBD2 (5 bases). The CDR3 is made up of 15 amino acids. V dropped 6 bases and J dropped 5 bases, with 14 bases sitting between them. Germline-derived CDR1 and CDR2 are MNHEY and SVGAGI. The CDR3 region is CASRTEGSRANVLTF. CDR3 sequence (DNA): TGTGCCAGCAGAACTGAGGGAAGCCGGGCCAACGTCCTGACTTTC.

This clonotype was seen a handful of times. This chain connects TRBV27 to TRBJ1-6; D is unclear. Germline CDR1 and CDR2: MNHEY and SMNVEV (reference sequence). The CDR3 has 14 amino acids. The V and J ends lost 5 bases and 8 bases respectively, with 13 bases between them. The CDR3 reads CASSQGKPYSPLHF. CDR3 sequence (DNA): TGTGCCAGCAGTCAAGGAAAGCCCTATTCACCCCTCCACTTT.

The genes are TRBV3-1 and TRBJ1-5; D not certain. The CDR3 length is 13 residues. Trimming cost V 3 bases and J 7 bases, with 10 bases left between them. CDR1 is LGHDT, CDR2 YNNKEL, per germline (reference sequence). This CDR3 reads CASSQGVGQPQHF. CDR3 nucleotides: TGTGCCAGCAGCCAGGGAGTAGGACAGCCCCAGCATTTT.

The rearrangement uses TRBV20-1 and TRBJ1-2, with a tentative D call TRBD1 (6 bases). The CDR3 length is 13 residues. V dropped 4 bases and J dropped 5 bases, with 14 bases sitting between them. Germline loops: CDR1 DFQATT, CDR2 SNEGSKA (reference sequence). CDR3 sequence (DNA): TGCAGTGCTATGGACAGCCGGAATTATGGCTACACCTTC. This encodes CSAMDSRNYGYTF.

This clonotype was counted only a few times. The V and J genes are TRBV15 and TRBJ1-1; 7 bases agree with TRBD1. The V gene's germline CDR1 is LNHNV and CDR2 YYDKDF (reference sequence). There are 17 residues in the CDR3. V dropped 1 base and J dropped 1; count of bases not matched to a gene: 9. The CDR3 reads CATSRVQGGSRNTEAFF. As DNA, the CDR3 is TGTGCCACCAGCAGAGTGCAAGGGGGCAGTAGGAACACTGAAGCTTTCTTT.

In this sample, this clonotype turned up many times. The rearrangement joins TRBV20-1 to TRBJ1-1, with D unclear. The germline V gene encodes CDR1 DFQATT and CDR2 SNEGSKA (reference sequence). Trimming cost V 2 bases and J 7 bases, with 17 bases left between them. CDR3 length: 14 residues. DNA for the CDR3: TGCAGTGCTAGAAACGCGGCCGTGCGAGGTGAAGCTTTCTTT. Translated, it gives CSARNAAVRGEAFF.

This clonotype is labeled medium-sized. The rearrangement uses TRBV11-2 and TRBJ2-2, with D uncertain. Trimming stripped 3 bases from V and 11 bases from J, with 7 bases between. This CDR3 region has 11 residues. Germline loops: CDR1 SGHAT, CDR2 FQNNGV. The CDR3 nucleotides read TGTGCCAGCAGCTTTGGTCCAGAGCTGTTTTTT. Translated, it gives CASSFGPELFF.

The CDR3 DNA sequence: TGTGCCAGCAGCTTTAGTGGGCATAGCGGGAGAGTTTTGGATACGCAGTATTTT. Its translation is CASSFSGHSGRVLDTQYF. V usage is TRBV7-2 and J usage is TRBJ2-3; 9 bases are a match to TRBD2. The germline V gene has CDR1 SGHTA and CDR2 FQGNSA. This CDR3 has 18 amino acids. The V segment lost 3 bases and the J segment 6 bases; nucleotides outside the gene matches: 16.

This clonotype appeared a few times. The chain couples TRBV20-1 to TRBJ1-1; D gene uncertain. Germline loops: CDR1 DFQATT, CDR2 SNEGSKA (reference sequence). This CDR3 has 13 residues. V was clipped by 1 base and J by 3 bases, with 9 bases between them. The CDR3 spells CSARGWDHTEAFF. The CDR3 nucleotides are TGCAGTGCTAGAGGGTGGGATCACACTGAAGCTTTCTTT.

This clonotype was counted only a few times. This chain uses TRBV11-2 with TRBJ2-7; TRBD2 is a possible D gene (6 bases). Trimming left V 1 base short and J 7 bases short, with 14 bases between. This CDR3 is built from 14 residues. The germline gives CDR1 SGHAT, CDR2 FQNNGV. In DNA form, the CDR3 reads TGTGCCAGCAGCTTAGCCCGGGGGATGGGGGAGCAGTACTTC. Translated: CASSLARGMGEQYF.

V and J are TRBV27 and TRBJ1-1; D is ambiguous. The ends were cut back, 6 bases at V and 3 bases at J, with 11 bases in the middle. This CDR3 is 13 amino acids long. The germline CDR1 and CDR2 sequences are MNHEY and SMNVEV (reference sequence). This chain's CDR3 is CASRPSRDTEAFF. The CDR3 nucleotides are TGTGCCAGCAGACCAAGCAGAGACACTGAAGCTTTCTTT.

A note on this clonotype: A much larger clone lies one base from this, so it may be a read error. V gene TRBV29-1 combines with J gene TRBJ2-3; the D is unclear. The CDR3 runs to 13 residues. Germline V gene data show CDR1 as SQVTM and CDR2 as ANQGSEA. Trimming took off 8 bases at V and 1 base at J, with 13 bases between the two ends. CDR3 residues: CSHQESGTDTQYF. The CDR3 region has the DNA TGCAGCCACCAGGAGTCTGGCACAGATACGCAGTATTTT.

The chain is built from TRBV20-1 and TRBJ2-1; weak D call: TRBD1 (6 bases). This CDR3 region has 14 residues. The V end was cut by 5 bases, the J end by 0 bases, with 11 bases between. The germline CDR1 and CDR2 sequences are DFQATT and SNEGSKA (reference sequence). CDR3 DNA sequence: TGCAGTGCTGAACAGGGCTCCTCCTACAATGAGCAGTTCTTC. It specifies CSAEQGSSYNEQFF.

The CDR3, as DNA: TGTGCCAGTAGTATAGGCAGGGGACCCACCGGGGAGCTGTTTTTT. As protein: CASSIGRGPTGELFF. This rearrangement joins TRBV19 to TRBJ2-2; D perhaps matches TRBD1 (6 bases). Germline V lookup: CDR1 LNHDA, CDR2 SQIVND (reference sequence). Deletions cut 1 base from V and 4 bases from J, with 10 bases between. The CDR3 extends over 15 amino acids.

The CDR3 nucleotides are TGTGCCAGCAAGGCCGGGGAGACCTACGAGCAGTACTTC. This translates into CASKAGETYEQYF. J is TRBJ2-7 and V is TRBV12-3 or TRBV12-4; a weak D match, TRBD2 (5 bases). V gave up 7 bases and J gave up 2 bases, with 12 bases separating them. CDR3 length equals 13 residues.

The chain has TRBV7-3 and TRBJ2-3; D remains unclear. CDR1 and CDR2 (germline): SGHTA, FQGTGA. V was clipped by 5 bases and J by 1 base, with 19 bases between them. CDR3 length: 17 residues. For the CDR3, the DNA is TGTGCCAGCAGCACCGAGATTGGTTCCGTGGGCACAGATACGCAGTATTTT. Residues: CASSTEIGSVGTDTQYF.

This clonotype was counted only a few times. The chain links TRBV11-2 to TRBJ2-1; D gene uncertain. CDR3 length: 15 amino acids. V was shortened by 5 bases and J by 4 bases, with 15 bases between the two germline ends. The V gene's germline CDR1 is SGHAT and CDR2 FQNNGV. The CDR3 DNA reads as TGTGCCAGCAGCCAGACCACCCTCGGATACAATGAGCAGTTCTTC. This gives the protein CASSQTTLGYNEQFF.

In this sample, this clonotype turned up a few times. The gene calls are TRBV18 and TRBJ2-5, with 7 nucleotides matching TRBD1. CDR3 size: 13 residues. Losses at the gene ends were 4 bases for V and 2 bases for J; bases not matched to a gene: 1. Germline assignment: CDR1 KGHSH and CDR2 LQKENI. CDR3 in amino acids: CASSQGQQETQYF. The CDR3 coding sequence is TGTGCCAGCTCACAGGGACAGCAAGAGACCCAGTACTTC.

At least ten counts were recorded for this clonotype. The CDR3 is CSARTIRRLDEQFF. The CDR3 DNA sequence: TGCAGTGCTAGAACTATTAGGCGCTTGGATGAGCAGTTCTTC. The chain couples TRBV20-1 to TRBJ2-1; D uncertain. The ends were cut back, 2 bases at V and 8 bases at J, with 16 bases in the middle. Germline values: CDR1 DFQATT, CDR2 SNEGSKA (reference sequence). The CDR3 is made up of 14 amino acids.

This clonotype has only a few counts. This rearrangement joins TRBV20-1 to TRBJ2-1, with no clear D. V was shortened by 6 bases and J by 3 bases, with 6 bases between the two germline ends. The V gene's germline CDR1 is DFQATT and CDR2 SNEGSKA (reference sequence). This CDR3 has 11 amino acids. CDR3 residues: CSARIYNEQFF. CDR3 bases: TGCAGTGCCCGTATCTACAATGAGCAGTTCTTC.

This clonotype was detected ten times or more. V gene TRBV12-3 or TRBV12-4 combines with J gene TRBJ2-7; either TRBD1 or TRBD2 may fit D (7 bases each). Trimming shortened V by 5 bases and J by 2 bases, and 16 bases separated the two germline ends. The CDR3 length is 15 residues. The CDR3: CASSPPSGGAYEQYF. In DNA form, the CDR3 reads TGTGCCAGCAGTCCCCCGTCAGGGGGGGCCTACGAGCAGTACTTC.

In this sample, this clonotype turned up many times. This chain uses TRBV4-1 with TRBJ2-1; TRBD2 matches 14 bases. V lost 1 base to trimming and J lost 4 bases; unmatched junction nucleotides: 15. CDR1 is MGHRA, CDR2 YSYEKL, per germline. The CDR3 extends over 21 amino acids. CDR3 loop: CASSQVMGTSGSKGRYNEQFF. CDR3 sequence (DNA): TGCGCCAGCAGCCAAGTAATGGGGACTAGCGGGAGTAAGGGCAGATACAATGAGCAGTTCTTC.

This clonotype was counted between two and nine times. J is TRBJ2-3 and V is TRBV20-1, with D tentatively TRBD2 (6 bases). The CDR3 is 14 amino acids. The V and J ends lost 5 bases and 3 bases respectively, with 15 bases between them. The germline V gene encodes CDR1 DFQATT and CDR2 SNEGSKA (reference sequence). CDR3 nucleotide sequence: TGCAGTGCTCCCGGGAGCGGGTTAACAGATACGCAGTATTTT. Translating it yields CSAPGSGLTDTQYF.